A single sample is the source of the 14 T cell receptor beta chains below, sequenced in a study of molecular identifiers for immune sequencing clone quantification. TCRdb reprocessed the PCR reads via MiXCR and lists one record per CDR3 protein. The table shows about 500,000 distinct CDR3 sequences, with about 26% occurring only once. Sequencing was done on a sample of naive CD8+ T cells from blood, with Jurkat cell RNA spiked in. Sample subset: FACS-sorted CD8+CD4-CCR7+CD45RA+ naive T cells. The source is a human donor in good health. Some libraries in this study had Jurkat cell RNA spiked in.

This clonotype appeared many times. CDR3 nucleotides: TGTGCCAGCAGCCGCCGGGACAGGGACTACGAGCAGTACTTC. Encoded protein: CASSRRDRDYEQYF. This chain links TRBV7-2 with TRBJ2-7; 9 nucleotides agree with TRBD1. V was pared by 5 bases and J by 3 bases, with 5 bases of the junction left unmatched. Germline values: CDR1 SGHTA, CDR2 FQGNSA. CDR3 length equals 14 residues.

This sequence joins TRBV19 and TRBJ2-5; tentatively, D is TRBD1 or TRBD2 (6 bases each). Germline V gene data show CDR1 as LNHDA and CDR2 as SQIVND (reference sequence). Trimming removed 6 bases at V and 9 bases at J, with 17 bases between. The length of the CDR3 is 13 residues. CDR3 in DNA: TGTGCCAGTAGACTCCCTCGAGGGGGGCCCCAGTACTTC. It specifies CASRLPRGGPQYF.

As concerns this clonotype: This is likely a read error, given that the CDR3 carries no conserved phenylalanine or tryptophan at its end. This rearrangement joins TRBV7-9 to TRBJ2-3; no definite D call. The ends were cut back, 5 bases at V and 4 bases at J, with 10 bases in the middle. The CDR3 has 13 residues. Germline assignment: CDR1 SEHNR and CDR2 FQNEAQ (reference sequence). CDR3 residues: CASSPPASDTQYL. CDR3 nucleotides: TGTGCCAGCAGCCCACCCGCGTCAGATACGCAGTATTTA.

Details on this clonotype: With a much larger clone just one base away, this may be a read error. The CDR3 DNA follows: TGCGCCAGCAGCTTGGACGCGGGTCCCAAGGAGCAGTTCTTC. The encoded protein is CASSLDAGPKEQFF. The V and J genes are TRBV5-1 and TRBJ2-1; perhaps TRBD2 as D (5 bases). This CDR3 has 14 residues. V was cut by 0 bases and J by 10 bases, with 14 bases left in between. Germline CDR1 and CDR2: SGHRS and YFSETQ.

There are a few counts of this clonotype. This sequence joins TRBV4-3 and TRBJ2-1; maybe TRBD1 (6 bases). V gave up 4 bases and J gave up 2 bases, with 12 bases separating them. Germline lookup yields CDR1 LGHNA and CDR2 YSLEER. The CDR3 runs to 15 residues. CDR3 nucleotide sequence: TGCGCCAGCAGCCTGGACAGACTGACCTACAATGAGCAGTTCTTC. It yields the protein CASSLDRLTYNEQFF.

This clonotype was picked up a small number of times. The rearrangement uses TRBV28 and TRBJ1-1; TRBD1 is a possible D gene (6 bases). V was pared by 4 bases and J by 1 base, with 10 bases between. Per the germline V gene, CDR1 is MDHEN and CDR2 is SYDVKM. The CDR3 sequence is 14 residues long. The CDR3 here is CASSSTTGNTEAFF. The CDR3 nucleotides read TGTGCCAGCAGTTCGACGACAGGGAACACTGAAGCTTTCTTT.

This chain joins TRBV7-9 and TRBJ1-1; no clear D. The CDR3 consists of 15 residues. The V end lost 1 base, the J end lost 4 bases, and 13 bases lay between the germline ends. Germline V gives CDR1 SEHNR, CDR2 FQNEAQ (reference sequence). Written as DNA, the CDR3 is TGTGCCAGCAGCTTAGGGTGGACTGCAAGCACTGAAGCTTTCTTT. This translates into CASSLGWTASTEAFF. Full variable domain (rest looked up from reference TRBV7-9 and TRBJ1-1): DTGVSQNPRHKITKRGQNVTFRCDPISEHNRLYWYRQTLGQGPEFLTYFQNEAQLEKSRLLSDRFSAERPKGSFSTLEIQRTEQGDSAMYLCASSLGWTASTEAFFGQGTRLTVV.

This clonotype was detected ten times or more. The gene calls are TRBV5-4 and TRBJ2-7, with D perhaps TRBD1 or TRBD2 (5 bases each). Germline V CDR1 and CDR2: SGHNT, YYREEE (reference sequence). The germline V and J ends were trimmed by 4 bases and 2 bases, with 10 bases remaining between them. This CDR3 region has 13 residues. The CDR3 is CASSAEGPYEQYF. The CDR3 nucleotides are TGTGCCAGCAGCGCCGAGGGACCCTACGAGCAGTACTTC.

In regard to this clonotype: One end of the junction fails to match germline, which may point to a read error. The chain couples TRBV4-2 to TRBJ1-1, with D tentatively TRBD1 (6 bases). This CDR3 is 12 amino acids long. Germline CDR1 LGHNA, CDR2 YNFKEQ. The DNA for the CDR3 is TGTGCCAGCAGCGAGGGGGGGACTGCAGCTTTCTTT. It is translated as CASSEGGTAAFF.

In its sample, this clonotype was seen many times. The chain links TRBV7-2 to TRBJ2-4, with D maybe TRBD2 (6 bases). The ends were cut back, 3 bases at V and 6 bases at J, with 18 bases in the middle. The CDR3 is made up of 16 amino acids. The germline gives CDR1 SGHTA, CDR2 FQGNSA. The CDR3 region is CASSLNILLEGNIQYF. The CDR3 DNA follows: TGTGCCAGCAGCTTGAACATCCTTTTGGAGGGAAACATTCAGTACTTC.

This clonotype was observed a few times. The chain couples TRBV5-1 to TRBJ2-2, with D unresolved. This CDR3 comprises 13 residues. CDR1 and CDR2 (germline): SGHRS, YFSETQ. Trimming stripped 5 bases from V and 6 bases from J, with 11 bases between. DNA of the CDR3: TGCGCCAGCAGATACCCGGGTGCCGGGGAGCTGTTTTTT. It specifies CASRYPGAGELFF. Variable domain in full (rest from reference TRBV5-1 and TRBJ2-2): KAGVTQTPRYLIKTRGQQVTLSCSPISGHRSVSWYQQTPGQGLQFLFEYFSETQRNKGNFPGRFSGRQFSNSRSEMNVSTLELGDSALYLCASRYPGAGELFFGEGSRLTVL.

This chain joins TRBV9 and TRBJ1-5; D remains unclear. Germline assignment: CDR1 SGDLS and CDR2 YYNGEE. The V end lost 0 bases, the J end lost 6 bases, and 7 bases lay between the germline ends. There are 13 residues in the CDR3. The CDR3 sequence: CASSVAGFQPQHF. For the CDR3, the DNA is TGTGCCAGCAGCGTAGCGGGATTTCAGCCCCAGCATTTT.

A few counts support this clonotype. The chain employs TRBV9 and TRBJ1-1, with a tentative D call TRBD1 (5 bases). This CDR3 is 15 amino acids long. The V end lost 2 bases, the J end lost 1 base, and 12 bases lay between the germline ends. CDR1 and CDR2 from the germline V gene are SGDLS and YYNGEE. The CDR3 reads CASSVGPGGNTEAFF. DNA for the CDR3: TGTGCCAGCAGCGTCGGACCCGGGGGGAACACTGAAGCTTTCTTT. The variable domain in full, completed from reference TRBV9 and TRBJ1-1, reads DSGVTQTPKHLITATGQRVTLRCSPRSGDLSVYWYQQSLDQGLQFLIQYYNGEERAKGNILERFSAQQFPDLHSELNLSSLELGDSALYFCASSVGPGGNTEAFFGQGTRLTVV.

This clonotype was seen repeatedly, ten times or more. The J gene is TRBJ1-5, the V gene TRBV6-5; no clear D gene. Germline values: CDR1 MNHEY, CDR2 SVGAGI. The V gene lost 2 bases and the J gene lost 7 bases, with 9 bases spanning the gap. CDR3 length equals 13 residues. CDR3 bases: TGTGCCAGCAGTTACCACTTTCTACAGCCCCAGCATTTT. Protein: CASSYHFLQPQHF.